This T cell receptor (beta chain) was found in a study of blood T cell repertoires in COVID-19. Per the study methods: Estimation of nucleated cell counts was performed using reference gene primer amplification. Measured with immunoSEQ multiplex PCR; TCRdb has only the in-frame clones, and not every one. D and trimming come from the DNA, and the V and J calls and clone size come from that table. Here the sample spans 250,000 to 300,000 clones, about 85% being singletons. The sequence derives from a woman aged 45 to 65 who had recovered from COVID-19. The sample was peripheral blood.

CDR3 amino acids: CASSQDWASGVSADTQYF. For the CDR3, the DNA is TGCGCCAGCAGCCAAGATTGGGCTAGCGGGGTATCGGCAGATACGCAGTATTTT. The chain combines TRBV4-3 with TRBJ2-3; 9 bases match TRBD2. V lost 0 bases, J lost 4 bases, and 11 bases stayed unmatched. This CDR3 contains 18 residues. In germline, CDR1 is LGHNA, CDR2 YSLEER.